This T cell receptor (beta chain) derives from a study of T cell responses to AZD1222 COVID-19 vaccine. The table came from immunoSEQ multiplex PCR; TCRdb's copy has only in-frame clones and leaves some out. This table has 130,000 or so clones, about 82% appearing once. The CDR3 has 16 residues. The sequences come from peripheral blood, collected on day 0 of AZD1222 vaccination. This TCR derives from an adult in good health. The chain combines TRBV21-1 with TRBJ1-5; the table's D gene call, TRBD1, was not cross checked with the DNA. TRBV21-1 is marked as a pseudogene. CDR3 coding DNA: TGTGCCAGCAGCAAGGGCCCTTACCCACGCAATCAGCCCCAGCATTTT. Its protein product is CASSKGPYPRNQPQHF.